The clone carrying this T cell receptor (beta chain) was counted once. Per the authors' pipeline: Reference gene primer amplification gave nucleated cell count estimates. TCRdb's table, derived via immunoSEQ multiplex PCR, lists solely in-frame clones and lacks some. The DNA was the basis for D and trimming; V, J and clone size are from that table. The data contain roughly 200,000 clones, around 82% of them singletons. CDR3 length: 16 residues. Germline CDR1 and CDR2: SGHDN and FVKESK. The V and J ends lost 3 bases and 1 base respectively, with 14 bases between them. The sample is drawn from a study of blood T cell repertoires in COVID-19. Study as a whole: Samples of COVID-19 (acute and convalescent) were obtained from the United States, Italy and Spain. PBMCs, B-cell-depleted T cells, or T cells were the source of the cDNA or gDNA that made up the material.

Sequenced sample: peripheral blood. The chain is built from TRBV14 and TRBJ2-3; no definite D call. The receptor was isolated from a man aged 45-65 years with active or convalescent COVID-19. CDR3 sequence (DNA): TGTGCCAGCAGCCACCCCAGCCAAGCGCGCACAGATACGCAGTATTTT. It specifies CASSHPSQARTDTQYF.